This record covers a single T cell receptor beta chain. Time point given: sample taken at primary tumor resection. Sequencing of whole RNA from tumor, nontumor lung or frozen PBMC involved no sorting. These data come from a study of spatial heterogeneity in lung cancer. TCRdb called the 5' RACE reads again in MiXCR, with one record for every CDR3 protein. The data contain tens of thousands of distinct CDR3 sequences, about 12% of them seen just once; the ten biggest clones take up approximately 39%. The germline gives CDR1 SEHNR, CDR2 FQNEAQ (reference sequence). The CDR3 runs to 14 residues. V lost 4 bases to trimming and J lost 7 bases, with 11 bases between them.

The sequence derives from a male donor with early-stage non-small cell lung cancer. The J gene is TRBJ1-6, the V gene TRBV7-9; D is possibly TRBD1 (6 bases). Sequencing used PBMCs, obtained at surgery. The CDR3, as DNA: TGTGCCAGCAGCTCGGGAGGGGGAAATTCACCCCTCCACTTT. It yields the protein CASSSGGGNSPLHF.